This T cell receptor beta chain was retrieved from a study of T cell clonality in common variable immunodeficiency. Germline V CDR1 and CDR2: PRHDT, FYEKMQ (reference sequence). V lost 0 bases and J lost 3; bases outside the gene matches: 8. This CDR3 spans 18 amino acids. This clone was picked up many times. Its antigen is still unknown. The read ends 3 residues before the CDR3 terminus; that terminus is restored from the germline J gene. Clones were sequenced by immunoSEQ multiplex PCR, and TCRdb holds only the in-frame ones, with some missing. The sample contains approximately 44,000 clones, none of them singletons. Study observations and caveats: TCRbeta clonality was increased in CVID versus healthy controls.

The sample consisted of peripheral blood mononuclear cells. This TCR was recovered from a person aged 18 to 75 in good health. This rearrangement joins TRBV13 to TRBJ2-2; 9 nucleotides line up with TRBD2. The CDR3 sequence: CASSLGRGIAGDTGELFF. The DNA read from the CDR3 is TGTGCCAGCAGCTTAGGCCGAGGGATAGCGGGGGACACCGGGGAG.